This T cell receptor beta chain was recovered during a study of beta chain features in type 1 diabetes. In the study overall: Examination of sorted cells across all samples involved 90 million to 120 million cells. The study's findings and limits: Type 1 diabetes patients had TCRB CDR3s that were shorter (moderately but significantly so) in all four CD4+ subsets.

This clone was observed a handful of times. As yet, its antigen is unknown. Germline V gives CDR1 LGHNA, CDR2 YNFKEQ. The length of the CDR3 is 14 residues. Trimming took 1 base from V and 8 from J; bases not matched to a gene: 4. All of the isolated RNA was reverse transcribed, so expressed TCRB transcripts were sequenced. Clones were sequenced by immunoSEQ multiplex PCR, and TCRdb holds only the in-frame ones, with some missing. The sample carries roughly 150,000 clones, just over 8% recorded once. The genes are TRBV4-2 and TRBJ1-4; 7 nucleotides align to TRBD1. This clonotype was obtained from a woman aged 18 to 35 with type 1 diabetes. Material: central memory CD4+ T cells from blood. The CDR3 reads CASSQGQGKEKLFF. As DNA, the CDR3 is TGTGCCAGCAGCCAAGGACAGGGAAAGGAAAAACTGTTTTTT.